This T cell receptor beta chain derives from a study of regulatory T cells in long-lasting Graves disease. Whole-study results and caveats: Patients whose Graves' disease persisted exhibited lower TCR diversity than those newly diagnosed.

From germline, CDR1 is ENHRY and CDR2 SYGVKD. V was clipped by 4 bases and J by 1 base, with 10 bases between them. The CDR3 runs to 14 residues. Investigators prepared the TCR beta libraries by applying iRepertoire HTBI primers and Arm-PCR of CDR3 regions. How the authors handled the data: About 62 TRBV and roughly 15 TRBJ segments were identified across samples. One entry per CDR3 protein results from TCRdb running MiXCR on the multiplex PCR reads. The authors' filters were not applied to this entry. The table has about 660,000 distinct CDR3 sequences, roughly 30% seen once. The table lists this clonotype with a count of one. The antigen remains undetermined. Regarding time point: persistent/refractory GD, antithyroid drugs over 5 years with positive TRAb. PBMC RNA was the source of the TCR library. Diagnoses of Graves' disease were made by American Thyroid Association guidelines. In this cohort, patients came from an endocrinology department located in Xi'an, China.

The source was peripheral blood mononuclear cells (PBMCs), collected when the disease was refractory, from a patient treated with antithyroid drugs. The chain is built from TRBV10-3 and TRBJ2-5; perhaps TRBD1 as D (6 bases). The sequence was collected from a female donor with Graves disease. CDR3 coding DNA: TGTGCCATCAGTGCTAGCAGGGGCCAAGAGACCCAGTACTTC. This translates into CAISASRGQETQYF.